One and the same sample provided the 11 T cell receptor beta chains below, sequenced in a study of OX40 agonist ivuxolimab in advanced cancers. The library came from the immunoSEQ multiplex PCR assay. TCRdb's version of the immuneACCESS table is confined to in-frame rearrangements and falls short of the full clone set. An unresolved V gene accounts for under half of the shortfall where checked; the remainder is of unknown origin. The sample table holds tens of thousands of clones, of which less than 90% were seen once. The ten largest clones add up to roughly 1% of the sample. The sample here was CD4+ or CD8+ T cells sorted from blood, taken in a trial of the OX40 agonist ivuxolimab. The source of these receptors is an adult with an advanced solid tumor such as melanoma, head and neck, liver or kidney cancer.

J is TRBJ2-7 and V is TRBV19; TRBD1 aligns across 8 bases. V shed 5 bases and J 1 base; nucleotides not matched to a gene: 7. From germline, CDR1 is LNHDA and CDR2 SQIVND (reference sequence). CDR3 size: 15 residues. CDR3 coding DNA: TGTGCCAGTAGTGCAGGGACAGGACTTTCCTACGAGCAGTACTTC. This translates into CASSAGTGLSYEQYF.

The chain carries TRBV6-4 and TRBJ2-1; D gene uncertain. The V and J ends lost 4 bases and 9 bases respectively, with 13 bases between them. In germline, CDR1 is MRHNA, CDR2 SNTAGT. This CDR3 is built from 13 residues. The CDR3 is CASSVHEVGEQFF. In DNA, the CDR3 is TGTGCCAGCAGTGTTCATGAGGTGGGTGAGCAGTTCTTC.

The gene calls are TRBV11-3 and TRBJ2-7; maybe TRBD2 (5 bases). CDR3 size: 14 residues. Germline CDR1 and CDR2: SGHNT and YENEEA. The ends were cut back, 5 bases at V and 3 bases at J, with 14 bases in the middle. The CDR3 DNA reads TGTGCCAGCAGCCGGCTTGACGGGGTCTACGAGCAGTACTTC. This sequence encodes CASSRLDGVYEQYF.

The chain is built from TRBV5-4 and TRBJ1-1; no clear D gene. CDR3 size: 14 residues. V was pared by 4 bases and J by 1 base, with 11 bases between. Germline V lookup: CDR1 SGHNT, CDR2 YYREEE (reference sequence). The CDR3 DNA reads TGTGCCAGCAGCAACGGACCGAAGAACACTGAAGCTTTCTTT. Translating it yields CASSNGPKNTEAFF.

This chain joins TRBV7-8 and TRBJ2-4; D ambiguous. CDR1 SGHVS and CDR2 FQNEAQ come from the germline V gene. Between the trimmed V and J ends, which lost 1 base and 5 bases, there was a span of 6 bases. The CDR3 covers 13 residues. CDR3 nucleotide sequence: TGTGCCAGCAGCTTAGAGTCGCAAAACATTCAGTACTTC. Its protein is CASSLESQNIQYF.

The chain recombines TRBV6-5 with TRBJ1-4, with D unresolved. V was cut by 5 bases and J by 4 bases, with 11 bases left in between. This CDR3 has 14 amino acids. Looked up from germline, CDR1 is MNHEY and CDR2 is SVGAGI. The CDR3 here is CASSTAAGNEKLFF. The CDR3 DNA follows: TGTGCCAGCAGTACTGCAGCCGGTAATGAAAAACTGTTTTTT.

The rearrangement links TRBV19 to TRBJ1-3; D is unclear. Trimming stripped 0 bases from V and 2 bases from J, with 2 bases between. Germline-derived CDR1 and CDR2 are LNHDA and SQIVND (reference sequence). The CDR3 is 13 residues long. The CDR3 region is CASSIDAGNTIYF. The CDR3 region has the DNA TGTGCCAGTAGTATAGACGCTGGAAACACCATATATTTT.

The chain carries TRBV5-1 and TRBJ2-3; D might be TRBD1 or TRBD2, each matching 5 bases. Germline assignment: CDR1 SGHRS and CDR2 YFSETQ. V was trimmed by 3 bases and J by 0 bases, leaving 14 bases between them. CDR3 length: 16 amino acids. In DNA, the CDR3 is TGCGCCAGCAGCTCCGGGACGGCTGCTAGCACAGATACGCAGTATTTT. Protein product: CASSSGTAASTDTQYF.

This clone was counted a single time. The chain combines TRBV4-1 with TRBJ2-3, with 10 bases lining up with TRBD1. From germline, CDR1 is MGHRA and CDR2 YSYEKL. J lost 3 bases, V lost 1 base, and 7 bases had no gene match. The CDR3 loop spans 17 amino acids. CDR3 nucleotide sequence: TGCGCCAGCAGCCAAGCCGACAGGGGGCTTAGGACAGATACGCAGTATTTT. This encodes CASSQADRGLRTDTQYF.

In the case of this clone: Mismatch with germline at one junction end may stem from a read error. The chain combines TRBV27 with TRBJ2-2, with TRBD1 matching over 8 bases. Germline lookup yields CDR1 MNHEY and CDR2 SMNVEV (reference sequence). This CDR3 spans 14 amino acids. This CDR3 is CASGLDRDTGELFF. DNA for the CDR3: TGTGCCAGCGGTTTGGACAGGGACACCGGGGAGCTGTTTTTT.

The table lists this clone with a few counts. V and J are TRBV6-1 and TRBJ1-2, with a tentative D call TRBD1 (5 bases). Germline V gene lookup returns CDR1 MNHNS and CDR2 SASEGT. V shed 2 bases and J shed 7 bases, with 11 bases lying between them. The CDR3 extends over 13 amino acids. The CDR3 region is CASSEFRQSGYTF. The CDR3 DNA is TGTGCCAGCAGTGAATTCCGACAGAGTGGCTACACCTTC.